The sequence of this T cell receptor beta chain was determined in a study of long-term antiretroviral therapy in people with HIV (dated by TCRdb to between 2021 and 2024). Context from the whole study: Collection of the earliest samples took place about a decade ahead of the 2015 WHO recommendation for immediate ART, at a time when ART was typically delayed until CD4 counts fell. Test extractions of a monoclonal T-cell line alongside fewer than 40 polyclonal samples showed no cross-contamination during QIAcube processing. Of the roughly 30 participants with HIV, more than 10 were female. A total of 192 cryopreserved PBMC samples came from approximately 30 adults with confirmed HIV infection and were collected serially over a mean of about 6 years (range 1-12). This retrospective serial study examined whether starting ART and sustained HIV suppression were associated with changes in the composition and diversity of the TRB repertoire in peripheral blood.

In its sample, this clone comes out as medium-sized (0.01 to 0.1%). Its antigen is currently not known. Base qualities are not at hand, and no much larger clone is one base apart. Inclusion was restricted to participants for whom at least one PBMC sample before ART initiation and at least two post-ART samples were available. All participants with HIV were treated in the United States of America. Before DNA extraction, cryopreserved samples containing about 1-11 million PBMC were thawed and washed. At the time of the earliest PBMC sample for each participant with HIV, ages ranged from roughly 23 to 60 years. PBMC samples were contributed by each participant from 1-4 timepoints before ART initiation and 2-8 timepoints after ART initiation, with a median of 7 samples. For every participant, serial HIV viral load, CD4+ T-cell count, ART history and demographic data were obtained. Using a Qiagen kit on a QIAcube, genomic DNA was extracted from unsorted PBMC, with samples processed in batches of 12.

Overall results and qualifications from the work: Since PBMC availability was limited, sequencing covered only the TCR beta chain, with no alpha chain pairing. A significant increase in TRB diversity was found to be associated with ART initiation, although TRB diversity was observed to remain significantly below that of transplant donor controls even after long-term ART. Inferences about post-ART repertoire changes were limited because no data were available on ART adherence, viral resistance or therapy changes. Compared with controls, HIV repertoires had narrower CDR3 length ranges, and the network structure pointed to an antigen-experienced repertoire that shifted only slightly toward naive after ART. The repertoire was dominated across all time points by expanded TRB clones identified before ART initiation, although this dominance was seen to fluctuate and to decrease in many PLHIV after ART. Unsorted PBMC were profiled instead of sorted CD4+ and CD8+ T cells because pre-ART samples had limited cell numbers. The samples were dated from about 2003 to 2018, and the ART regimens that were used may be less effective than current ART regimens.

Cut back by 7 bases and 4 bases, the V and J ends lie 12 bases apart. From cysteine to phenylalanine, the CDR3 is 13 amino acids long. Left in the record is the CDR3 DNA by itself, 39 bases read in frame from the first base. In the germline V gene, CDR1 corresponds to SNHLY and CDR2 to FYNNEI. The immunoSEQ hsTCRB v3.0 assay was used at survey level resolution to sequence the TRB variable region. The targeted TRB sequencing depth was about 40,000-55,000 T-cell genomes per sample. Pooled TRB libraries were sequenced on an Illumina MiSeq with a v3 150-cycle kit. From the authors' description of their analysis: Repertoire analysis was run in R within a reproducible Nextflow workflow that covered QC, data transformation and analysis. Custom analyses were implemented in LymphoSeq2, an R package for AIRR-Seq data exploration. Several samples yielding fewer than 5000 total TRB sequences were excluded, leaving 188 analyzed HIV repertoires. Of the 188 retained HIV repertoires, approximately 57 were collected before and roughly 130 after ART initiation. Repertoires were downsampled to 5000 TRB nucleotide sequences, with summary statistics averaged over 100 downsampling iterations. TRB sequences were retained for analysis only if CDR3 regions of at least seven amino acids were present. Diversity was measured with a Shannon entropy-derived clonality score and the Gini coefficient. Repertoire networks linked the top 5000 CDR3 amino acid sequences whenever two sequences differed by an edit distance of one. For TRB CDR3 amino acid sequences, antigen specificity groups and MHC restriction were predicted with GLIPH2. To flag known associations with CMV, EBV, HIV or tissue antigens, CDR3 amino acid sequences were compared against VDJdb and McPAS-TCR. Pre-ART, post-ART and control groups were compared with Wilcoxon signed-rank tests and Holm-Bonferroni correction. TCRdb took this table from immuneACCESS and kept in-frame rearrangements with V and J called. Such tables lack part of the clones; where checked against another copy, unresolved V genes explain under half of the gap, and the rest is unexplained. V and J calls and clone size follow that table, whereas D and trimming were derived from the DNA. Here the sample has under 30,000 clones; 85% to 90% occur a single time. Clones ranked in the top ten supply around 3.6% of the sample.

Recombination linked TRBV2 to TRBJ2-3; confidence is insufficient to name the D gene. Sequencing was performed on unsorted PBMCs, taken 1.9 years after starting antiretroviral therapy. The sequence derives from a woman in her twenties or thirties with HIV. CDR3 reads: CASNLVGSDTQYF. The nucleotide sequence reads TGTGCCAGCAACCTAGTGGGGTCAGATACGCAGTATTTT. The reference TRBV2 and TRBJ2-3 proteins fill in what lies around the CDR3, so the full variable domain reads EPEVTQTPSHQVTQMGQEVILRCVPISNHLYFYWYRQILGQKVEFLVSFYNNEISEKSEIFDDQFSVERPDGSNFTLKIRSTKLEDSAMYFCASNLVGSDTQYFGPGTRLTVL.